Detailed here is one TCR beta chain. Its antigen is undetermined. These data are taken from a study of cytomegalovirus exposure and HLA in healthy donors. PCR was performed using 60 Vbeta and 13 Jbeta primers. Clones were sequenced by immunoSEQ multiplex PCR, and TCRdb holds only the in-frame ones, with some missing. Of some 78,000 clones listed, 55% to 85% were seen once; the top ten hold around 10%. The CDR3 runs 13 residues. Germline values: CDR1 SGHVS, CDR2 FQNEAQ. The germline V and J ends were trimmed by 6 bases and 11 bases, with 16 bases remaining between them. Study observations and caveats: Association of a missense DCLRE1C variant with TCR beta V- and J-gene trimming was reported in a later analysis.

Despite likely unrecorded immune exposures, the donors were nominally healthy at the time of sampling. The clonotype comes from a woman aged 40 to 49 in good health and CMV-seropositive. The sequenced sample was PBMCs. The gene calls are TRBV7-8 and TRBJ1-4, with TRBD1 as a possible D gene (6 bases). The CDR3 DNA sequence: TGTGCCAGCAGTCTTCCCCCAGGACAGAAACTGTTTTTT. Translation gives CASSLPPGQKLFF.